The present T cell receptor beta chain was sequenced within a study of blood T cell repertoires in COVID-19. Across the study: PBMCs, B-cell-depleted T cells, or T cells provided the cDNA or gDNA that made up the material.

The ends lost 11 bases at V and 3 bases at J; junction bases unmatched: 10. The CDR3 runs to 13 residues. Germline-derived CDR1 and CDR2 are SNHLY and FYNNEI. Measured with immunoSEQ multiplex PCR; TCRdb has only the in-frame clones, and not every one. The data contain under 70,000 clones, 80% to 85% of them singletons. V and J are TRBV2 and TRBJ2-7; 7 nucleotides match TRBD1. The sample consisted of peripheral blood. The TCR comes from a woman of 80 years or more with acute or convalescent COVID-19. The CDR3 nucleotides read TGTGCCGGCAAAACAGGGGTTTTCTACGAGCAGTACTTC. Its protein is CAGKTGVFYEQYF.